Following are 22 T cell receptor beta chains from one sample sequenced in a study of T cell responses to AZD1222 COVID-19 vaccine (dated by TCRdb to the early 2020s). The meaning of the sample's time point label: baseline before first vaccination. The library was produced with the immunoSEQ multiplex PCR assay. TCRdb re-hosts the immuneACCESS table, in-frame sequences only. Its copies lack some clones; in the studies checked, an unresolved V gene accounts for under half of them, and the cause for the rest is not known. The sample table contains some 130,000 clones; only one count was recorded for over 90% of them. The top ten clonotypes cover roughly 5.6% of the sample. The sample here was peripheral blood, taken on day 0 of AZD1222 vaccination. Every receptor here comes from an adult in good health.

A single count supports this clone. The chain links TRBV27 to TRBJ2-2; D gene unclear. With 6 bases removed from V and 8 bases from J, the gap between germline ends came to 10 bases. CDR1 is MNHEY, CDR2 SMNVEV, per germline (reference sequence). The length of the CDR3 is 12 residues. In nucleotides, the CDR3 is TGTGCCAGCAGGCGACCCCCTGGGGAGCTGTTTTTT. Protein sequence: CASRRPPGELFF.

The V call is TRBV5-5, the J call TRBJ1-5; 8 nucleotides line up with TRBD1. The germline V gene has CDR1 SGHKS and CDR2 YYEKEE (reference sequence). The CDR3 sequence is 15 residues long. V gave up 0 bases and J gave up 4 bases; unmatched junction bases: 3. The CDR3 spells CASSLGQGFNQPQHF. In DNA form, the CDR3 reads TGTGCCAGCAGCTTGGGACAGGGGTTTAATCAGCCCCAGCATTTT.

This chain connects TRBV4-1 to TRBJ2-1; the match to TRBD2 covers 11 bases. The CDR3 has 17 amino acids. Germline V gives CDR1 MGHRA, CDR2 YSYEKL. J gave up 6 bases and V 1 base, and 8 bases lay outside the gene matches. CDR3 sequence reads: CASSQVQLAGVVNEQFF. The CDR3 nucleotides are TGCGCCAGCAGCCAAGTCCAACTAGCGGGAGTTGTCAATGAGCAGTTCTTC.

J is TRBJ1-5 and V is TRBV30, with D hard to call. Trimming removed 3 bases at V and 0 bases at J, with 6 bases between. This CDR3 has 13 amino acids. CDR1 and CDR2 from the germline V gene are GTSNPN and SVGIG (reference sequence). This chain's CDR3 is CAWSSGSNQPQHF. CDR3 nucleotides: TGTGCCTGGAGCTCCGGTAGCAATCAGCCCCAGCATTTT.

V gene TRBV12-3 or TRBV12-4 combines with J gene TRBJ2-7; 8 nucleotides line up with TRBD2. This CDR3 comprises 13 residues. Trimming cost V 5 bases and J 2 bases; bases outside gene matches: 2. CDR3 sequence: CASSSGGTYEQYF. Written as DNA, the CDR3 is TGTGCCAGCAGTAGCGGGGGTACCTACGAGCAGTACTTC.

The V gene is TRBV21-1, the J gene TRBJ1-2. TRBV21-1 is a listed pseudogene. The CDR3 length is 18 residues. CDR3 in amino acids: CASSKSAEATPAYYGYTF. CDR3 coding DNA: TGTGCCAGCAGCAAATCGGCGGAGGCGACCCCGGCATACTATGGCTACACCTTC.

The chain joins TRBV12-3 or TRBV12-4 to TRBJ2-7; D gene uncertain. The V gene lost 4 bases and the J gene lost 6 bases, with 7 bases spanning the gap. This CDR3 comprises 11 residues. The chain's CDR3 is CASSYFGEQYF. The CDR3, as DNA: TGTGCCAGCAGTTATTTCGGCGAGCAGTACTTC.

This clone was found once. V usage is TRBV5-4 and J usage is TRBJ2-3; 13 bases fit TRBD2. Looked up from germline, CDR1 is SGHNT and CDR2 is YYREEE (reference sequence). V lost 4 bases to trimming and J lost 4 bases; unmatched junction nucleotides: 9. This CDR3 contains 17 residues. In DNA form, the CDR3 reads TGTGCCAGCAGCGCCGGGACTAGCGGGAAAGGGGCAGATACGCAGTATTTT. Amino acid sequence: CASSAGTSGKGADTQYF. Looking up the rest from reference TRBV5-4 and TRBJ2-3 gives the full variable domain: ETGVTQSPTHLIKTRGQQVTLRCSSQSGHNTVSWYQQALGQGPQFIFQYYREEENGRGNFPPRFSGLQFPNYSSELNVNALELDDSALYLCASSAGTSGKGADTQYFGPGTRLTVL.

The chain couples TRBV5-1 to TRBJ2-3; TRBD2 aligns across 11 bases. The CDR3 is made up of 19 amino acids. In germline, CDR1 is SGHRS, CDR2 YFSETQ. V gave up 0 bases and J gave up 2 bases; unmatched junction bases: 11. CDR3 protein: CASSLGILTSGTFTDTQYF. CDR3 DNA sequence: TGCGCCAGCAGCTTGGGGATACTGACTAGCGGGACATTCACAGATACGCAGTATTTT.

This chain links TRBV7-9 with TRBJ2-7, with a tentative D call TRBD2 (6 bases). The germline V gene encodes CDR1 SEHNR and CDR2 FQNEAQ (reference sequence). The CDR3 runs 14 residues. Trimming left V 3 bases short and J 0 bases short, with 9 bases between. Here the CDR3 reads CASSFPGASYEQYF. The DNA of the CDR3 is TGTGCCAGCAGCTTTCCGGGAGCCTCCTACGAGCAGTACTTC.

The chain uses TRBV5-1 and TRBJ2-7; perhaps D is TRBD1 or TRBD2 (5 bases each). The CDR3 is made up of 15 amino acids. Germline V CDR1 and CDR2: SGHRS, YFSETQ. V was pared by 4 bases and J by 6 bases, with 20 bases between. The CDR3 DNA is TGCGCCAGCAGCCCGGGCTCCGGGACCTCCAGCGAGCAGTACTTC. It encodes CASSPGSGTSSEQYF.

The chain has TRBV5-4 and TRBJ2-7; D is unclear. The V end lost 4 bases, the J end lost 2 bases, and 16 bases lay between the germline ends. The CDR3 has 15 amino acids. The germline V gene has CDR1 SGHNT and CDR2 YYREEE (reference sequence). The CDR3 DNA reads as TGTGCCAGCAGCCCCCGGACCGCGCCGGCCTACGAGCAGTACTTC. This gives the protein CASSPRTAPAYEQYF. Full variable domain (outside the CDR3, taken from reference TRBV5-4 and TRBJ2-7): ETGVTQSPTHLIKTRGQQVTLRCSSQSGHNTVSWYQQALGQGPQFIFQYYREEENGRGNFPPRFSGLQFPNYSSELNVNALELDDSALYLCASSPRTAPAYEQYFGPGTRLTVT.

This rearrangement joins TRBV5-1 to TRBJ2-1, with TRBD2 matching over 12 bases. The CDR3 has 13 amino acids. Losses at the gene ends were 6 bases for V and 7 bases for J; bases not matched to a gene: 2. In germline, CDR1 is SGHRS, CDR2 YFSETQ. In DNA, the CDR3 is TGCGCCAGCAAACTAGCGGGGGGAAATGAGCAGTTCTTC. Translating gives CASKLAGGNEQFF. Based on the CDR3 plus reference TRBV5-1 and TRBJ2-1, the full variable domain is KAGVTQTPRYLIKTRGQQVTLSCSPISGHRSVSWYQQTPGQGLQFLFEYFSETQRNKGNFPGRFSGRQFSNSRSEMNVSTLELGDSALYLCASKLAGGNEQFFGPGTRLTVL.

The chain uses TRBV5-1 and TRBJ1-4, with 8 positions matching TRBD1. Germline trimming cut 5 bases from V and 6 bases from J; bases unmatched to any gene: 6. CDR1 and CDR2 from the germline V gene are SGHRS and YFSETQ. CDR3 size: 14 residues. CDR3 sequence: CASSPGTGDEKLFF. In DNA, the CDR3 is TGCGCCAGCAGTCCCGGGACAGGTGATGAAAAACTGTTTTTT.

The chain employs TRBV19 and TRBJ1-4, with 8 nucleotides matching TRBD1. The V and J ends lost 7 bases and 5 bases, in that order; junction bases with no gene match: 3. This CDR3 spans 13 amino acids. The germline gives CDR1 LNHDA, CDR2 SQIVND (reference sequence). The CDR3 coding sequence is TGTGCCAGTAACAGGGGGGAGAATGAAAAACTGTTTTTT. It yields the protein CASNRGENEKLFF.

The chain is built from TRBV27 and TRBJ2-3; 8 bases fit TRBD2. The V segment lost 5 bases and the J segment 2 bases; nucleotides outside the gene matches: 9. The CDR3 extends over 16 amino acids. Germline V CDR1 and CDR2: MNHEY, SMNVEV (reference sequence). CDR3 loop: CASSRPGGELTDTQYF. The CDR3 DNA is TGTGCCAGCAGTCGCCCGGGGGGGGAACTCACAGATACGCAGTATTTT.

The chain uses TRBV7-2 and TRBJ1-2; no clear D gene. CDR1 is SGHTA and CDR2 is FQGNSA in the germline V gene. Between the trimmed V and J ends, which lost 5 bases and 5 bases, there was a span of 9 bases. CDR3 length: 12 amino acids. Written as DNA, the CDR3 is TGTGCCAGCAGCACCCCTGGGTATGGCTACACCTTC. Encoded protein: CASSTPGYGYTF.

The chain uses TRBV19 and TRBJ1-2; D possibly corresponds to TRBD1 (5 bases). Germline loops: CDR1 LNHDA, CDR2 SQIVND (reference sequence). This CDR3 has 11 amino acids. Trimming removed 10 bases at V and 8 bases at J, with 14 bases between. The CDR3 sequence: CAILGGGGYTF. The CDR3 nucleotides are TGTGCCATCCTTGGGGGGGGAGGCTACACCTTC.

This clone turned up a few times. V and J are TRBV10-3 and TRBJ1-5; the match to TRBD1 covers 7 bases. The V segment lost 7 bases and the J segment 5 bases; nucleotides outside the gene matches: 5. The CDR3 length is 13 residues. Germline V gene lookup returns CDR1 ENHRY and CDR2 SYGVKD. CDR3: CAIKGQADQPQHF. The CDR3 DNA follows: TGTGCCATCAAAGGACAGGCCGATCAGCCCCAGCATTTT.

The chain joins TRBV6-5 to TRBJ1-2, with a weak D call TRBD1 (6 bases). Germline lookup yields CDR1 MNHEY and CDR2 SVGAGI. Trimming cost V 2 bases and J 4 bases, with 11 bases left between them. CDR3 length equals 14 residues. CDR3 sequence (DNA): TGTGCCAGCAGTTACACACAGGGTGGCTATGGCTACACCTTC. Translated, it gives CASSYTQGGYGYTF.

The CDR3 protein is CASSPLSVNSGQPQHF. DNA of the CDR3: TGTGCCAGCTCACCCCTTTCTGTGAACTCGGGTCAGCCCCAGCATTTT. The chain combines TRBV18 with TRBJ1-5; no firm D call. Trimming shortened V by 3 bases and J by 6 bases, and 18 bases separated the two germline ends. Germline loops: CDR1 KGHSH, CDR2 LQKENI. This CDR3 is built from 16 residues.

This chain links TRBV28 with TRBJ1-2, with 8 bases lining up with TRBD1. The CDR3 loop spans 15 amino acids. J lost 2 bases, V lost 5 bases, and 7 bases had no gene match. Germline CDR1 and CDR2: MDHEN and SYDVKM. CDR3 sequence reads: CASSPIGQGNYGYTF. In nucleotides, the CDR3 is TGTGCCAGCAGTCCGATCGGACAGGGCAACTATGGCTACACCTTC.